The T cell receptor (beta chain) described here comes from a study of blood T cell repertoires in COVID-19. Study-wide context: The United States, Italy and Spain provided the acute and convalescent COVID-19 samples.

The germline V gene has CDR1 MNHEY and CDR2 SVGAGI. Trimming removed 8 bases from V and 3 bases from J, with 16 bases in between. The CDR3 is 15 amino acids. Cohort placement rested on clinical history that participants reported themselves. Recovered status in Cohort 3 required two negative PCRs, clearance, or symptom resolution. The protocol was immunoSEQ multiplex PCR, while the TCRdb copy is restricted to in-frame clones and leaves out a portion. Of about 310,000 clones in the sample, about 89% were seen once. The source is a man in his sixties who had recovered from COVID-19. Sequencing was done on a sample of PBMCs or T cells enriched from blood (not recorded which). This chain links TRBV6-5 with TRBJ2-2; tentative D call: TRBD1 (6 bases). CDR3 in DNA: TGTGCCAGCGGGGCACAGGACAGATACACCGGGGAGCTGTTTTTT. Amino acids: CASGAQDRYTGELFF.